This paragraph covers one T cell receptor (beta chain) sequence. Its antigen is still unknown. A much larger clone differs by one base, so this may be a read error. Sorted cells numbering 20,000 to 1,000,000, with 10%, 30% or 50% RNA, yielded the naive CD8 libraries. CD8+CD4-CCR7+CD45RA+ cells were sorted as naive CD8 T cells. Trimming shortened V by 3 bases and J by 6 bases, and 10 bases separated the two germline ends. CDR3 length equals 13 residues. Germline V gives CDR1 MGHRA, CDR2 YSYEKL. This record comes from a study of molecular identifiers for immune sequencing clone quantification. Study-wide results and limits: Highly expanded clone sizes could be underestimated through barcode sharing by identical TCR molecules. In naive cells, clones above 20 RNA copies held under 1% of molecules, whereas in effector cells they held over 97%.

TCRdb reanalysed the PCR reads using MiXCR and keeps one entry per CDR3 protein. The data show approximately 550,000 distinct CDR3 sequences, about a fifth seen once. The TCR sequence derives from a human donor in good health. Some libraries in this study had Jurkat cell RNA spiked in. The sample consisted of naive CD8+ T cells from blood, with Jurkat cell RNA spiked in. Subset noted: FACS-sorted CD8+CD4-CCR7+CD45RA+ naive T cells. This rearrangement joins TRBV4-1 to TRBJ2-3; D is undetermined. This chain's CDR3 is CASSQGDPDTQYF. The CDR3 region has the DNA TGCGCCAGCAGCCAGGGCGATCCCGATACGCAGTATTTT.